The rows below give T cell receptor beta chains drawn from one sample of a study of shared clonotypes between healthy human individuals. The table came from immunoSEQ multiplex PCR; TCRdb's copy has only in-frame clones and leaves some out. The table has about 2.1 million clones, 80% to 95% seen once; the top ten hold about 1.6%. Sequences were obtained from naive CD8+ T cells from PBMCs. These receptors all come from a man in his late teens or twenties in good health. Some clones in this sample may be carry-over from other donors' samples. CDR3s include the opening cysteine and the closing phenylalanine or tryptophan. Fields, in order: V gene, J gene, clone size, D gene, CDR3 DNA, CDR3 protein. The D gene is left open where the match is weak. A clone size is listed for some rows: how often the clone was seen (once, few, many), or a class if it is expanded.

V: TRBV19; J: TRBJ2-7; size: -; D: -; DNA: TGTGCCAGTAGTATAAGCCCCGCAACCTACGAGCAGTACTTC; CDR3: CASSISPATYEQYF
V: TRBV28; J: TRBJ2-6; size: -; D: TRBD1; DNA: TGTGCCAGCAGGGACAGGGCAGACGTGTCTGGGGCCAACGTCCTGACTTTC; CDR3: CASRDRADVSGANVLTF
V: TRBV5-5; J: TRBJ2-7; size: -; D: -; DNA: TGTGCCAGCAGCCCACAGGCGCCAGGGTGGTCCTACGAGCAGTACTTC; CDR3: CASSPQAPGWSYEQYF
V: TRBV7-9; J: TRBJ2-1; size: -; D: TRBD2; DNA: TGTGCCAGCAGCCGTGAAGGACTAGCGGGGGACAATGAGCAGTTCTTC; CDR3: CASSREGLAGDNEQFF
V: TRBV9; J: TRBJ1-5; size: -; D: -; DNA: TGTGCCAGCAGCGTTGATGGGACAAGCAATCAGCCCCAGCATTTT; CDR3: CASSVDGTSNQPQHF
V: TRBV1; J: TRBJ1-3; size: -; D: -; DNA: TGCACCAGCAGCCAAATTCCGGGGGCGGCGGACACCATATATTTT; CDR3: CTSSQIPGAADTIYF
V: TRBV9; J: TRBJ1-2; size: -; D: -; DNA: TGTGCCAGCAGCGTAGCTCGGGACGACGAAGTGGGCTACACCTTC; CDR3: CASSVARDDEVGYTF
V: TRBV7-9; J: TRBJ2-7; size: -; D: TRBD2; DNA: TGTGCCAGCAGCCTAGGGACTAGCGGGGGATCCTACGAGCAGTACTTC; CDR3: CASSLGTSGGSYEQYF
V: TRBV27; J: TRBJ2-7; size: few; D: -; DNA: TGTGCCAGCAGTCGAATTCAGGGTTTAAGCTCCTACGAGCAGTACTTC; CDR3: CASSRIQGLSSYEQYF
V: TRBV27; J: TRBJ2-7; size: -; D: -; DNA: TGTGCCAGCAGTCCGTCCGCCGGGACGGACACCTACGAGCAGTACTTC; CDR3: CASSPSAGTDTYEQYF
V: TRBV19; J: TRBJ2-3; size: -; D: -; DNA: TGTGCCAGTAGTATACAGGGCATCAGCACAGATACGCAGTATTTT; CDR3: CASSIQGISTDTQYF
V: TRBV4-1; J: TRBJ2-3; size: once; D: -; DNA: TGCGCCAGCAGCCCTGCGCTTATAGCCGGGAACAGCACAGATACGCAGTATTTT; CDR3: CASSPALIAGNSTDTQYF
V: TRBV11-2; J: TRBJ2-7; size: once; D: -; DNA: TGTGCCAGCAGCCTCCTAATGACAGACTACGAGCAGTACTTC; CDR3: CASSLLMTDYEQYF
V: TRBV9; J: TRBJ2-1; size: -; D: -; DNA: TGTGCCAGCAGCCCCGATTCGGAAATTTACAATGAGCAGTTCTTC; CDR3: CASSPDSEIYNEQFF
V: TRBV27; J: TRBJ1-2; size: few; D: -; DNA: TGTGCCAGCAGCTCCCGGTGGCCCTATGGCTACACCTTC; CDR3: CASSSRWPYGYTF
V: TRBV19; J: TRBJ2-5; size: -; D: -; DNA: TGTGCCAGTAGTATAGGTATGGGAGGCTGGGACTTC; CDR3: CASSIGMGGWDF
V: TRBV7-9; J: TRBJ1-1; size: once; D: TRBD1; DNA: TGTGCCAGCAGCTACGACAGGGAAAACACTGAAGCTTTCTTT; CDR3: CASSYDRENTEAFF
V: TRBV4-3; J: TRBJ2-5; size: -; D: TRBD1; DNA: TGCGCCAGCAGCCAAGACAGGGGGCTGGAGACCCAGTACTTC; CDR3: CASSQDRGLETQYF
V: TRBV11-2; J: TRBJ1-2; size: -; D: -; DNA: TGTGCCAGCAGCCCCCGCCACGGTCCTATGGGGACATCTTATGGCTACACCTTC; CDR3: CASSPRHGPMGTSYGYTF
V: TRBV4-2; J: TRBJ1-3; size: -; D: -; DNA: TGTGCCAGCAGCCAAGTGGAGGAGGGAGAAGGAAACACCATATATTTT; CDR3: CASSQVEEGEGNTIYF
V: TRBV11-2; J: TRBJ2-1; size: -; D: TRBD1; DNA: TGTGCCAGCAGCTTCATTGGGACAGCTTACAATGAGCAGTTCTTC; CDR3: CASSFIGTAYNEQFF
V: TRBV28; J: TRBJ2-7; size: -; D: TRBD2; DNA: TGTGCCAGCTCCCTAAGGGCAGGCGGGGGCTACGAGCAGTACTTC; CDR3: CASSLRAGGGYEQYF
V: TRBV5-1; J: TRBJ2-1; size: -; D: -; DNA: TGCGCCAGCAGCTTGGCGGGAAGCTCCTACAATGAGCAGTTCTTC; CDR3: CASSLAGSSYNEQFF
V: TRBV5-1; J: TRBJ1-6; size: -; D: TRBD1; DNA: TGCGCCAGCAGCGACCGAGACAGGGGAGGGGAATATAATTCACCCCTCCACTTT; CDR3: CASSDRDRGGEYNSPLHF
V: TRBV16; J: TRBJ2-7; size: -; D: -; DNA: TGTGCCAGCAGCCCCGCGAGGGGGACCAACGAGCAGTACTTC; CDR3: CASSPARGTNEQYF
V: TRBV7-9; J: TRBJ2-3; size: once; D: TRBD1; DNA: TGTGCCAGCAGCTTAGCAGCGACAGGGTCAGATACGCAGTATTTT; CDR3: CASSLAATGSDTQYF
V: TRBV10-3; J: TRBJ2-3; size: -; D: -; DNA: TGTGCCATCAGGGGGTGGGACTCCACAGATACGCAGTATTTT; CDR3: CAIRGWDSTDTQYF
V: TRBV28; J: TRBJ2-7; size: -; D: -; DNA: TGTGCCAGCAGTCCTGACAGCTACGAGCAGTACTTC; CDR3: CASSPDSYEQYF
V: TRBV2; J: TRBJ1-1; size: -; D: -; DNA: TGTGCCAGCAGTGTCCGGGGTTATAACACTGAAGCTTTCTTT; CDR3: CASSVRGYNTEAFF
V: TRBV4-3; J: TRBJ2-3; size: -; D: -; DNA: TGCGCCAGCAGCCAAGGAGGCGGCACAGATACGCAGTATTTT; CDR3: CASSQGGGTDTQYF
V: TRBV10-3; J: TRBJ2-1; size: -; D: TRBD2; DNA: TGTGCCATCAGTGAGTCGGGAAGCGGGAGCAAGAATGAGCAGTTCTTC; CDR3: CAISESGSGSKNEQFF
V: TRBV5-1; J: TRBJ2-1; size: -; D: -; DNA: TGCGCCAGCAGCCTGGGCTCCTACAATGAGCAGTTCTTC; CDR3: CASSLGSYNEQFF
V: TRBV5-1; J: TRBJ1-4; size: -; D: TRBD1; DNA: TGCGCCAGCAGGGGGGACAGTGCAACTAATGAAAAACTGTTTTTT; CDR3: CASRGDSATNEKLFF
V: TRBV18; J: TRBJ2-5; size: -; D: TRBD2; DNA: TGTGCCAGCTCACTTGCAGCGGGGCCTGAAGAGACCCAGTACTTC; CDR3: CASSLAAGPEETQYF
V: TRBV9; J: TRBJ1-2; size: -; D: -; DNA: TGTGCCAGCAGCGTATCCGCACAGGAAAAAGTCTATGGCTACACCTTC; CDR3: CASSVSAQEKVYGYTF
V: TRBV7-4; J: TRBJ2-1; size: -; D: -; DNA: TGTGCCAGCAGACGCGATTACGGTGAGCAGTTCTTC; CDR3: CASRRDYGEQFF
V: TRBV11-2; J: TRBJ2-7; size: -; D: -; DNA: TGTGCCAGCAGCTTAGGGGGATCCTACGAGCAGTACTTC; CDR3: CASSLGGSYEQYF
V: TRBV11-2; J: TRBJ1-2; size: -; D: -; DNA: TGTGCCAGCAGCTTAGAGGGCCCAATCTATGGCTACACCTTC; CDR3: CASSLEGPIYGYTF
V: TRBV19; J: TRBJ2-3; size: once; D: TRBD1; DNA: TGTGCCAGTAGTTCAAGGGGGCTTGGGACAGATACGCAGTATTTT; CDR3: CASSSRGLGTDTQYF
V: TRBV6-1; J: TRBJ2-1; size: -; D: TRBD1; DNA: TGTGCCAGCAGTGAACGGACAGGGGGCGGCGGGATGAATGAGCAGTTCTTC; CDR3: CASSERTGGGGMNEQFF
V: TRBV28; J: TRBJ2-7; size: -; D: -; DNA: TGTGCCAGCAGTCCGACGAGGGGATTCTACGAGCAGTACTTC; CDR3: CASSPTRGFYEQYF
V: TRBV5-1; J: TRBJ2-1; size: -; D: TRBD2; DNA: TGCGCCAGCAGCTTGGCTAGCGGGACCTACAATGAGCAGTTCTTC; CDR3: CASSLASGTYNEQFF
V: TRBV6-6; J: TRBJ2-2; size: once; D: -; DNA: TGTGCCAGCAGTAGGACAGGGAGGGCCGGGGAGCTGTTTTTT; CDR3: CASSRTGRAGELFF
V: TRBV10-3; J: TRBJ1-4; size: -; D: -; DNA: TGTGCCATCAGTGAGTCGCGGCGGAATAATGAAAAACTGTTTTTT; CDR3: CAISESRRNNEKLFF
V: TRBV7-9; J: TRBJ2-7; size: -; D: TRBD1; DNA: TGTGCCAGCAGCCCCCCGGGACAGGTCTACGAGCAGTACTTC; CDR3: CASSPPGQVYEQYF
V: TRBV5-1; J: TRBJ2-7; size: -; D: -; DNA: TGCGCCAGCAGCCCTACAGGAACTACCTACGAGCAGTACTTC; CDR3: CASSPTGTTYEQYF
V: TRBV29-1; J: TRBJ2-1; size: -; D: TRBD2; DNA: TGCAGCGTTGAAGGCTTGGTCGGTTTAGCGGGATCTTACAATGAGCAGTTCTTC; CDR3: CSVEGLVGLAGSYNEQFF
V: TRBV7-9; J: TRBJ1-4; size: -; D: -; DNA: TGTGCCAGCAGCTATGGGGGCGGGAATGAAAAACTGTTTTTT; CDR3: CASSYGGGNEKLFF
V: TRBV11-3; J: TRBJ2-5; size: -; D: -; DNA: TGTGCCAGCAGCCCAGGGGTTTCTGACCAAGAGACCCAGTACTTC; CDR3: CASSPGVSDQETQYF
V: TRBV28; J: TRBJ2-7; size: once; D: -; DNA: TGTGCCAGCAGTTTGAAGGGTAGCTCCTACGAGCAGTACTTC; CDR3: CASSLKGSSYEQYF
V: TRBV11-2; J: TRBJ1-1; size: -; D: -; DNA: TGTGCCAGCAGCCCTACAGTGAACACTGAAGCTTTCTTT; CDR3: CASSPTVNTEAFF
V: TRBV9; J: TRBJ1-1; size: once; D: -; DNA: TGTGCCAGCAGCCCCCGGGGGGGGTTGAACACTGAAGCTTTCTTT; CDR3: CASSPRGGLNTEAFF
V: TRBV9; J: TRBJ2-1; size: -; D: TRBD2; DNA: TGTGCCAGCAGCGTAGCTTCTGGGACTAGCGGGGCCAATGAGCAGTTCTTC; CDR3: CASSVASGTSGANEQFF